The clone carrying this T cell receptor beta chain came up many times. Antigen unknown. This specimen belongs to a study of T cell repertoires in cytomegalovirus infection. General study findings and limits: People with CMV and the relevant HLA were identified by cumulative public TCR beta family frequency.

MiXCR was run by TCRdb on the reads, yielding one entry per CDR3 protein. The table shows over 250,000 distinct CDR3 sequences, with about 20% occurring only once. Germline lookup yields CDR1 SGHTA and CDR2 FQGNSA. This CDR3 has 12 residues. With 5 bases removed from V and 6 bases from J, the gap between germline ends came to 11 bases. Sequenced material: cultured PBMCs, taken from culture after CMV antigen stimulation. The chain joins TRBV7-2 to TRBJ2-7; D is uncertain. The TCR was taken from a human donor in good health (CMV status not recorded). Some clones in this sample may be carry-over from other donors' samples. The CDR3 spells CASSLPSVEQYF. Written as DNA, the CDR3 is TGTGCCAGCAGCCTCCCTTCTGTCGAGCAGTACTTC.